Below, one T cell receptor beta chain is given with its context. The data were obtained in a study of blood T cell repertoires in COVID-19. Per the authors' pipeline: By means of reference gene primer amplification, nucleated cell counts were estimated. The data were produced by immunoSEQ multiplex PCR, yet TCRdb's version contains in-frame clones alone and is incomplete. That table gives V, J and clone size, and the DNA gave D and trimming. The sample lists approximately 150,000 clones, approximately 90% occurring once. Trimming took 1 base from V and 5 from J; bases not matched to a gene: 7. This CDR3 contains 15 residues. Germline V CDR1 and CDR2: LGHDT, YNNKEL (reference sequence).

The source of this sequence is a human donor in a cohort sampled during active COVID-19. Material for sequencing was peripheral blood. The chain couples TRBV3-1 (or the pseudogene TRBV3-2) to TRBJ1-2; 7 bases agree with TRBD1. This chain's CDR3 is CASSQVDSGGYGYTF. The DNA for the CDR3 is TGTGCCAGCAGCCAAGTGGACTCAGGGGGATATGGCTACACCTTC.